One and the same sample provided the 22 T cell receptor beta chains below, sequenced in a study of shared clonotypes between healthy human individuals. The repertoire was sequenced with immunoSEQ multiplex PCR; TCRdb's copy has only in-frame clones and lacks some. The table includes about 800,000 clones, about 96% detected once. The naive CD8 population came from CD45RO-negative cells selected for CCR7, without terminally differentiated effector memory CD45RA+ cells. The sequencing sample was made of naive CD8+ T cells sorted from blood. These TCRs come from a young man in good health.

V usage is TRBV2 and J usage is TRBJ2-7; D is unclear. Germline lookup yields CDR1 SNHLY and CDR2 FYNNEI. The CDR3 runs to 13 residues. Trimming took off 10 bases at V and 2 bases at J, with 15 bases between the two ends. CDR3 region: CAIILEETYEQYF. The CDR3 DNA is TGTGCCATCATTCTTGAGGAGACCTACGAGCAGTACTTC.

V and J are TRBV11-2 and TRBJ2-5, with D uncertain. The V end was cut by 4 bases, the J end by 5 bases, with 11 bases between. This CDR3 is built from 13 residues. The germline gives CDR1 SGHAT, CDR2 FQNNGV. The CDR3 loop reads CASSSGKTETQYF. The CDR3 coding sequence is TGTGCCAGCAGCTCAGGCAAGACGGAGACCCAGTACTTC.

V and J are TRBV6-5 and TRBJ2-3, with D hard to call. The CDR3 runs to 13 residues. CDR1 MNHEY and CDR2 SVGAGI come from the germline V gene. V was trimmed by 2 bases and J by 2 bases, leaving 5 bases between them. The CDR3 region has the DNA TGTGCCAGCAGTTACCGGGCCACAGATACGCAGTATTTT. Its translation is CASSYRATDTQYF.

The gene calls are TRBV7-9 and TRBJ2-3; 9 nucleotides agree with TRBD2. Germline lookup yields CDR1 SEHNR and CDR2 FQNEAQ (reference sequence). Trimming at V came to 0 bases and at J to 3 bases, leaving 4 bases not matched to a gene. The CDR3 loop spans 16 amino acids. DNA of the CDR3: TGTGCCAGCAGCTTAGCTAGCGGGAGTAGGACAGATACGCAGTATTTT. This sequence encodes CASSLASGSRTDTQYF.

The CDR3, as DNA: TGTGCCAGCAGACGGGACAGGGGCCCCCTAATGCCCCTGAACACTGAAGCTTTCTTT. Its protein is CASRRDRGPLMPLNTEAFF. The chain combines TRBV28 with TRBJ1-1, with TRBD1 identical over 10 bases. Germline values: CDR1 MDHEN, CDR2 SYDVKM. The CDR3 length is 19 residues. V lost 6 bases to trimming and J lost 0 bases; unmatched junction nucleotides: 16.

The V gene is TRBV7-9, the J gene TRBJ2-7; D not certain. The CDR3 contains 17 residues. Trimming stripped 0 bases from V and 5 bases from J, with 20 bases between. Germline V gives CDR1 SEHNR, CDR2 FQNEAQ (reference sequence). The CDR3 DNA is TGTGCCAGCAGCTTAGCTCGGTTCAGCAGTACGGCCCACGAGCAGTACTTC. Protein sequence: CASSLARFSSTAHEQYF. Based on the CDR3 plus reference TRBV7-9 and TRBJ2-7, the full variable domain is DTGVSQNPRHKITKRGQNVTFRCDPISEHNRLYWYRQTLGQGPEFLTYFQNEAQLEKSRLLSDRFSAERPKGSFSTLEIQRTEQGDSAMYLCASSLARFSSTAHEQYFGPGTRLTVT.

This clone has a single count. The CDR3 here is CASSLRLNFTEAFF. Written as DNA, the CDR3 is TGTGCCAGCAGCTTAAGGCTGAATTTCACTGAAGCTTTCTTT. The chain employs TRBV7-2 and TRBJ1-1; D unclear. The germline CDR1 and CDR2 sequences are SGHTA and FQGNSA. V gave up 2 bases and J gave up 4 bases, with 11 bases separating them. CDR3 length: 14 residues.

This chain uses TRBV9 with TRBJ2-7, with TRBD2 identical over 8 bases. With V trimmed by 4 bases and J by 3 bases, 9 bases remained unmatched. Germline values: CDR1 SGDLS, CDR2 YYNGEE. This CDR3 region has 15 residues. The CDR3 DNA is TGTGCCAGCAGCCCCACCGGGGGGGCGTACTACGAGCAGTACTTC. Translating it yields CASSPTGGAYYEQYF. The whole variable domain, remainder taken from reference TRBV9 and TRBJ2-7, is DSGVTQTPKHLITATGQRVTLRCSPRSGDLSVYWYQQSLDQGLQFLIQYYNGEERAKGNILERFSAQQFPDLHSELNLSSLELGDSALYFCASSPTGGAYYEQYFGPGTRLTVT.

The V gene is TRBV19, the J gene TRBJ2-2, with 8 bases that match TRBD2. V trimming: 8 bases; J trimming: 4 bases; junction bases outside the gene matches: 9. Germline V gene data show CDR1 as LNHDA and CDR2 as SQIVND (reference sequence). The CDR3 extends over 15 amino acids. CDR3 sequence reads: CASRAQRESTGELFF. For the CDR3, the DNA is TGTGCCAGTCGGGCTCAGCGGGAGAGCACCGGGGAGCTGTTTTTT.

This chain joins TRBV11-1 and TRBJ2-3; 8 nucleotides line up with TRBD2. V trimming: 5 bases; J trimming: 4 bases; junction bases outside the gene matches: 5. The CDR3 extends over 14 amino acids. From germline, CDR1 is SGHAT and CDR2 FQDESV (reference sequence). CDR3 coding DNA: TGTGCCAGCAGCCCCAGCGGGAGCGCAGATACGCAGTATTTT. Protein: CASSPSGSADTQYF.

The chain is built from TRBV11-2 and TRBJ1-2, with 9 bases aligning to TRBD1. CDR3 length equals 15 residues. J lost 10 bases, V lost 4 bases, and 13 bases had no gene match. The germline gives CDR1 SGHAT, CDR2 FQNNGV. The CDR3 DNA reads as TGTGCCAGCAGCTCGGGTGGGACAGGGTGGAAATTCTACACCTTC. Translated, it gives CASSSGGTGWKFYTF.

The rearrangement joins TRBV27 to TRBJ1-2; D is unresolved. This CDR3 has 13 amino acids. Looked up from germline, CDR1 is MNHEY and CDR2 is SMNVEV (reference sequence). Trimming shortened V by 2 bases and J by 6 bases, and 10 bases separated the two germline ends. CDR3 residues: CASSLGGNDGYTF. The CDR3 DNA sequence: TGTGCCAGCAGTTTAGGAGGGAATGATGGCTACACCTTC.

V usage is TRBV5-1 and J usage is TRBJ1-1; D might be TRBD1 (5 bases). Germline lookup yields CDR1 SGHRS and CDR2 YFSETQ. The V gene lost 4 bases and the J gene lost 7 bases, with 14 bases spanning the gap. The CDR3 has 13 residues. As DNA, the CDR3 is TGCGCCAGCAGCGGAGGACAATTATTTGAAGCTTTCTTT. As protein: CASSGGQLFEAFF.

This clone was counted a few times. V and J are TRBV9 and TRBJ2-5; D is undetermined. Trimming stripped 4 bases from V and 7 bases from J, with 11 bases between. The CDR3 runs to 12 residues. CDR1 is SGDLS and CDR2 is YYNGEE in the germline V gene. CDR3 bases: TGTGCCAGCAGCTCCTCGACGGGGACCCAGTACTTC. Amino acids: CASSSSTGTQYF.

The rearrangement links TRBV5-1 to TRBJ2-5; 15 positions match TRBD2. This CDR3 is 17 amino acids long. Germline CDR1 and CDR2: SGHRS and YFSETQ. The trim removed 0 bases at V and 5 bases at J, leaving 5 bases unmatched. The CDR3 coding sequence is TGCGCCAGCAGCTTGGAGGGACTAGCGGGAGGAGACGAGACCCAGTACTTC. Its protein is CASSLEGLAGGDETQYF.

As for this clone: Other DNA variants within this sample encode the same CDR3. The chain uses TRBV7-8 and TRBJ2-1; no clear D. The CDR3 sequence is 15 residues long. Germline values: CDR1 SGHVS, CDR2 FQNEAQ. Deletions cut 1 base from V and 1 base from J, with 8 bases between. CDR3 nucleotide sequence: TGTGCCAGCAGCTTAGTTGCGGTATCCTACAATGAGCAGTTCTTC. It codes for CASSLVAVSYNEQFF.

The CDR3 region is CATSRDQDRVYEQFF. In nucleotides, the CDR3 is TGTGCCACCAGCAGAGATCAGGACAGGGTATATGAGCAGTTCTTC. The gene calls are TRBV15 and TRBJ2-1; TRBD1 matches 8 bases. CDR3 length: 15 amino acids. Germline V CDR1 and CDR2: LNHNV, YYDKDF (reference sequence). The V gene end was trimmed by 0 bases and the J gene end by 8 bases; junction bases not matched to a gene: 6.

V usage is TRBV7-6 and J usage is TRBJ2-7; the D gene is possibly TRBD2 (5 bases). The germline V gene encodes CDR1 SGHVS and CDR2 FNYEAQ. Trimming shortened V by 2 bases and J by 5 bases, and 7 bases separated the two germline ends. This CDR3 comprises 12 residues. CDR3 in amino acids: CASSLRDNEQYF. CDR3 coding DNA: TGTGCCAGCAGCTTACGGGATAACGAGCAGTACTTC.

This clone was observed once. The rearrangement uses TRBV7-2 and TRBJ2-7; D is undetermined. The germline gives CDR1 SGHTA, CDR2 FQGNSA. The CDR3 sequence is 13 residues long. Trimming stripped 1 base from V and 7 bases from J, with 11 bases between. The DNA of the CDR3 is TGTGCCAGCAGCTTAGACAGCGCCCCGGAGCAGTACTTC. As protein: CASSLDSAPEQYF.

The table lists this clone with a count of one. The CDR3, as DNA: TGTGCCTGGATTTGGGGGGAACAAGAGACCCAGTACTTC. It codes for CAWIWGEQETQYF. The chain uses TRBV30 and TRBJ2-5; D is perhaps TRBD2 (6 bases). Germline V gene sequence: CDR1 GTSNPN, CDR2 SVGIG (reference sequence). Trimming shortened V by 4 bases and J by 2 bases, and 11 bases separated the two germline ends. The CDR3 runs 13 residues.

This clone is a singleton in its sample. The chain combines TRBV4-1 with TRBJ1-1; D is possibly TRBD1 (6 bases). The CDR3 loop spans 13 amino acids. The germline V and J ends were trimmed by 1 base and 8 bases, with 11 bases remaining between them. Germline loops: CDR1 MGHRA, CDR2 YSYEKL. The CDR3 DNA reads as TGCGCCAGCAGCCAAGTCCCCGGGACAGAAGCTTTCTTT. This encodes CASSQVPGTEAFF.

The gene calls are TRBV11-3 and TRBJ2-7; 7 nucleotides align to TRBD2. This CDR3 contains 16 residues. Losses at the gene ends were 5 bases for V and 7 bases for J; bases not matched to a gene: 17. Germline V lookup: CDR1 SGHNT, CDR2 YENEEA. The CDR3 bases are TGTGCCAGCAGCAATGGGGAACTAGCGTCGCGCGGGGAGCAGTACTTC. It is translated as CASSNGELASRGEQYF.